This note documents a single T cell receptor (beta chain) sequence. These data originate in a study of cytomegalovirus exposure and HLA in healthy donors. The repertoire was sequenced with immunoSEQ multiplex PCR; TCRdb's copy has only in-frame clones and lacks some. Found here are tens of thousands of clones, roughly nine tenths of them singletons; the top ten hold 3% to 3.5%. This receptor was obtained from a man between 18 and 35 years old in good health and CMV-seronegative. Sequencing used PBMCs.

The CDR3 here is CASAKVGYSYNEQFF. CDR3 nucleotide sequence: TGTGCTAGCGCCAAGGTCGGGTACTCCTACAATGAGCAGTTCTTC. The chain joins TRBV12-5 to TRBJ2-1; the D is unclear. The V and J ends lost 9 bases and 0 bases respectively, with 15 bases between them. This CDR3 has 15 residues. Germline-derived CDR1 and CDR2 are LGHNT and FRNRAP.